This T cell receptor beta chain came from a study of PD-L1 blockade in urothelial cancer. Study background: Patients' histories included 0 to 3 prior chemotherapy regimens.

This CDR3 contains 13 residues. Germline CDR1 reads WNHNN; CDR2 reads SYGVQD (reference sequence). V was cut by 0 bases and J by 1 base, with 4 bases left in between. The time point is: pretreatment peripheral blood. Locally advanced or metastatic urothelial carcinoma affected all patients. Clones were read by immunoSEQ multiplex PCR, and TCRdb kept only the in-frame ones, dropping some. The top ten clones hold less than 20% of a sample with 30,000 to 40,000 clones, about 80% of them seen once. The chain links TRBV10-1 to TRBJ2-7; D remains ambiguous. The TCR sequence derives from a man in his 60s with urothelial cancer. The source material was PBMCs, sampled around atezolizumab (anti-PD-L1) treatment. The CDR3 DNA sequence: TGCGCCAGCAGTGAGTCCAGATCCTACGAGCAGTACTTC. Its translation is CASSESRSYEQYF.